This TCR beta chain is drawn from a study of cytotoxic CD8 clonotypes in ibrutinib-treated CLL. Deletions cut 3 bases from V and 2 bases from J, with 0 bases between. Germline V lookup: CDR1 SGHTA, CDR2 FQGNSA. The CDR3 is 11 amino acids. Profiled with immunoSEQ multiplex PCR; TCRdb holds only in-frame clones, not every one. The sample yields nearly 25,000 clones, roughly 71% seen once. Source: PBMCs, taken after 12 months of ibrutinib treatment. The chain carries TRBV7-2 and TRBJ2-3, with D unresolved. This clonotype was sampled from a human donor with chronic lymphocytic leukemia. CDR3 DNA sequence: TGTGCCAGCAGCTTCACAGATACGCAGTATTTT. Protein product: CASSFTDTQYF.